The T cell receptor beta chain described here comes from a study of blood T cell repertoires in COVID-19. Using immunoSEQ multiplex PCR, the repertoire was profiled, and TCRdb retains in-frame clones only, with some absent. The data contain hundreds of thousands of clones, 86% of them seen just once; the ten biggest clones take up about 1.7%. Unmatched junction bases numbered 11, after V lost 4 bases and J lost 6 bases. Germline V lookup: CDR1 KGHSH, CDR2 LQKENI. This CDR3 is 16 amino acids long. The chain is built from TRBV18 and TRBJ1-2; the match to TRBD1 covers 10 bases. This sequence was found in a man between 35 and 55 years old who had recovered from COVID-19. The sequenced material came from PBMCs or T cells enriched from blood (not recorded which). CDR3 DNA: TGTGCCAGCTCACGGATTAGGGACAGGGGAGAGAATGGCTACACCTTC. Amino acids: CASSRIRDRGENGYTF.